Listed here are 22 T cell receptor beta chains from one sample, sequenced in a study of molecular identifiers for immune sequencing clone quantification. TCRdb independently ran MiXCR on the PCR reads; one entry per CDR3 protein. Among hundreds of thousands of distinct CDR3 sequences listed, roughly 27% were seen once. Input material: naive CD8+ T cells from blood, with Jurkat cell RNA spiked in. Subset described: FACS-sorted CD8+CD4-CCR7+CD45RA+ naive T cells. These receptors originate from a human donor in good health. Some libraries in this study had Jurkat cell RNA spiked in.

The table lists this clonotype with a few counts. CDR3 loop: CASSFWDSSYEQYF. CDR3 in DNA: TGTGCCAGCAGCTTCTGGGACAGCTCCTACGAGCAGTACTTC. The chain couples TRBV5-6 to TRBJ2-7; 7 nucleotides match TRBD1. Germline-derived CDR1 and CDR2 are SGHDT and YYEEEE. V gave up 2 bases and J gave up 0 bases; unmatched junction bases: 2. The length of the CDR3 is 14 residues.

This clonotype was recorded a few times. The chain has TRBV2 and TRBJ1-1; D is ambiguous. Germline values: CDR1 SNHLY, CDR2 FYNNEI. The germline V and J ends were trimmed by 6 bases and 8 bases, with 7 bases remaining between them. The CDR3 runs 10 residues. In DNA, the CDR3 is TGTGCCAGCAGGGGGTTCGAAGCTTTCTTT. Its protein product is CASRGFEAFF.

This clonotype has just one count. This chain joins TRBV6-2 or TRBV6-3 and TRBJ2-1; 11 bases line up with TRBD2. J gave up 8 bases and V 0 bases, and 9 bases lay outside the gene matches. The CDR3 consists of 17 residues. CDR1 and CDR2 (germline): MNHEY, SVGEGT. The CDR3 loop is CASSYSKLAGVQDEQFF. In DNA, the CDR3 is TGTGCCAGCAGTTACTCGAAACTAGCGGGAGTTCAGGATGAGCAGTTCTTC.

This clonotype was observed many times. The rearrangement links TRBV12-3 or TRBV12-4 to TRBJ1-1, with 7 bases fitting TRBD1. The J segment lost 1 base and the V segment lost 7 bases, leaving 9 bases of the junction unmatched. The CDR3 contains 15 residues. Here the CDR3 DNA reads TGTGCCAGCACAAGGACAGGCGGCAGGAACACTGAAGCTTTCTTT. It translates to CASTRTGGRNTEAFF.

The DNA for the CDR3 is TGCAGTGCTAGAGATGGCGGGAGCGGTGCGGAGACCCAGTACTTC. Translation gives CSARDGGSGAETQYF. The chain joins TRBV20-1 to TRBJ2-5; 7 nucleotides align to TRBD2. The CDR3 is 15 residues long. V trimming: 0 bases; J trimming: 5 bases; junction bases outside the gene matches: 9. The germline gives CDR1 DFQATT, CDR2 SNEGSKA (reference sequence).

The chain uses TRBV12-3 or TRBV12-4 and TRBJ2-1; D is unclear. The CDR3 spans 13 residues. V was clipped by 4 bases and J by 10 bases, with 14 bases between them. The CDR3 DNA sequence: TGTGCCAGCAGTTCCGGAGTCGGCAGGGAGCAGTTCTTC. Protein: CASSSGVGREQFF.

Note on this clonotype: The junction differs from germline at one of its ends, possibly a read error. The rearrangement joins TRBV27 to TRBJ1-1, with D perhaps matching TRBD1 (5 bases). Germline V lookup: CDR1 MNHEY, CDR2 SMNVEV (reference sequence). The CDR3 loop spans 15 amino acids. CDR3 DNA sequence: TGTGCCAGCAGTTTGGGACCCCCCGCGGTCGCTGAAGCTATCTTT. Residues: CASSLGPPAVAEAIF.

The J gene is TRBJ2-3, the V gene TRBV6-2 or TRBV6-3; the match to TRBD2 covers 10 bases. This CDR3 is built from 17 residues. J lost 4 bases, V lost 4 bases, and 11 bases had no gene match. The germline CDR1 and CDR2 sequences are MNHEY and SVGEGT. The CDR3 sequence: CASSSGSGGYLSDTQYF. The DNA for the CDR3 is TGTGCCAGCAGTTCGGGTAGCGGGGGGTACTTGTCAGATACGCAGTATTTT.

Notes on this clonotype: Being one base from a much bigger clone, this may be a read error. The V gene is TRBV6-5, the J gene TRBJ2-1, with TRBD2 as a possible D gene (5 bases). This CDR3 comprises 12 residues. Looked up from germline, CDR1 is MNHEY and CDR2 is SVGAGI. CDR3 nucleotides: TGTGCCAGCAGAAACGGGAAGAATGAGCAGTCCTTC. Its protein is CASRNGKNEQSF.

With regard to this clonotype: Compared with germline, one end of the junction differs, possibly owing to a read error. This chain uses TRBV2 with TRBJ2-1; TRBD2 matches at 12 bases. This CDR3 contains 19 residues. CDR1 and CDR2 (germline): SNHLY, FYNNEI. The CDR3 coding sequence is TGTGCCAGCAGGGAATTGACTAGCGGGAGACGAGTCTCCTACAATGAGCTGTTCTTC. Translation: CASRELTSGRRVSYNELFF.

The sample holds a few counts of this clonotype. This chain joins TRBV13 and TRBJ2-3; 13 nucleotides match TRBD2. Per the germline V gene, CDR1 is PRHDT and CDR2 is FYEKMQ (reference sequence). CDR3 length: 19 residues. Trimming removed 4 bases from V and 6 bases from J; junction bases left unmatched: 16. This CDR3 is CASSSGLAGALYPRDTQYF. The DNA for the CDR3 is TGTGCCAGCAGCTCAGGACTAGCGGGGGCCCTGTACCCTCGGGATACGCAGTATTTT.

This clonotype was seen more than once but under ten times. This chain joins TRBV7-2 and TRBJ1-3; D ambiguous. The V and J ends lost 1 base and 0 bases respectively, with 7 bases between them. This CDR3 contains 15 residues. Germline V gene data show CDR1 as SGHTA and CDR2 as FQGNSA. Here the CDR3 DNA reads TGTGCCAGCAGCTTAGGTGGGGACTCTGGAAACACCATATATTTT. Its protein is CASSLGGDSGNTIYF.

This chain joins TRBV5-4 and TRBJ2-1; D perhaps matches TRBD2 (5 bases). V lost 2 bases to trimming and J lost 5 bases, with 8 bases between them. CDR1 and CDR2 (germline): SGHNT, YYREEE (reference sequence). The CDR3 has 13 amino acids. In DNA, the CDR3 is TGTGCCAGCAGCTTCGCGGGTAACAATGAGCAGTTCTTC. It is translated as CASSFAGNNEQFF.

On this clonotype itself: One end of the junction is discordant with germline, which a read error may explain. CDR3 sequence (DNA): TGTGCCAGCAGCAAGGCGGGGGGGGCCTCCTACAATGTGCAGTTCTTC. This gives the protein CASSKAGGASYNVQFF. V gene TRBV25-1 combines with J gene TRBJ2-1; 9 nucleotides align to TRBD2. Germline V lookup: CDR1 MGHDK, CDR2 SYGVNS. This CDR3 has 16 residues.

The V call is TRBV20-1, the J call TRBJ2-7; the match to TRBD2 covers 11 bases. The CDR3 totals 19 residues. Germline trimming cut 0 bases from V and 3 bases from J; bases unmatched to any gene: 16. Germline CDR1 is DFQATT and CDR2 is SNEGSKA (reference sequence). In nucleotides, the CDR3 is TGCAGTGCTAGAGATCTCTCGGGCGTTAGCGGGAGGGCAGGCTACGAGCAGTACTTC. It translates to CSARDLSGVSGRAGYEQYF.

This clonotype showed up many times. This chain joins TRBV5-1 and TRBJ1-6; a possible D gene is TRBD1 (6 bases). Trimming stripped 4 bases from V and 1 base from J, with 12 bases between. The CDR3 consists of 16 residues. Looked up from germline, CDR1 is SGHRS and CDR2 is YFSETQ. The CDR3 region has the DNA TGCGCCAGCAGCCCTGGGAGGGGGTCCTATAATTCACCCCTCCACTTT. Encoded protein: CASSPGRGSYNSPLHF. Complete variable domain (other parts from reference TRBV5-1 and TRBJ1-6): KAGVTQTPRYLIKTRGQQVTLSCSPISGHRSVSWYQQTPGQGLQFLFEYFSETQRNKGNFPGRFSGRQFSNSRSEMNVSTLELGDSALYLCASSPGRGSYNSPLHFGNGTRLTVT.

This clonotype was detected many times. The rearrangement links TRBV7-9 to TRBJ2-5; 7 positions agree with TRBD1. The junction had 3 bases not matched to a gene; V was cut back by 5 bases and J by 3 bases. The V gene's germline CDR1 is SEHNR and CDR2 FQNEAQ (reference sequence). This CDR3 has 13 residues. The CDR3 region has the DNA TGTGCCAGCAGCCCGACAGGGAAAGAGACCCAGTACTTC. It specifies CASSPTGKETQYF.

The chain carries TRBV6-5 and TRBJ2-7; D perhaps matches TRBD2 (6 bases). V was pared by 8 bases and J by 0 bases, with 14 bases between. CDR3 length equals 14 residues. Germline V gene sequence: CDR1 MNHEY, CDR2 SVGAGI. The CDR3 DNA sequence: TGTGCCAGCGGTACCAGGGACTTCTCCTACGAGCAGTACTTC. Its protein product is CASGTRDFSYEQYF.

The chain recombines TRBV10-3 with TRBJ2-5, with 10 positions matching TRBD2. V gave up 2 bases and J gave up 1 base; unmatched junction bases: 19. The CDR3 contains 21 residues. CDR1 and CDR2 from the germline V gene are ENHRY and SYGVKD. The CDR3 reads CAISEMDLELAGETFQETQYF. CDR3 bases: TGTGCCATCAGTGAGATGGACCTCGAGCTAGCGGGAGAAACGTTCCAAGAGACCCAGTACTTC.

V usage is TRBV19 and J usage is TRBJ1-2; unclear D gene. Per germline, CDR1 LNHDA and CDR2 SQIVND (reference sequence). V was trimmed by 5 bases and J by 1 base, leaving 14 bases between them. The CDR3 is made up of 15 amino acids. CDR3 coding DNA: TGTGCCAGTAGTGTCGACACATATGTTAACTATGGCTACACCTTC. Encoded protein: CASSVDTYVNYGYTF.

The genes are TRBV7-3 and TRBJ2-1; D is perhaps TRBD2 (5 bases). CDR1 is SGHTA and CDR2 is FQGTGA in the germline V gene. The CDR3 is made up of 13 amino acids. Trimming left V 1 base short and J 10 bases short, with 11 bases between. CDR3 amino acids: CASSLSLATEQFF. The CDR3 DNA sequence: TGTGCCAGCAGCTTAAGCCTAGCCACCGAGCAGTTCTTC. Filled out from reference TRBV7-3 and TRBJ2-1, the complete variable domain reads GAGVSQTPSNKVTEKGKYVELRCDPISGHTALYWYRQSLGQGPEFLIYFQGTGAADDSGLPNDRFFAVRPEGSVSTLKIQRTERGDSAVYLCASSLSLATEQFFGPGTRLTVL.

This clonotype was seen repeatedly, ten times or more. The CDR3 region has the DNA TGTGCCAGCAGTTGGACAACCACAGATACGCAGTATTTT. It encodes CASSWTTTDTQYF. The rearrangement uses TRBV6-5 and TRBJ2-3; D is possibly TRBD1 (5 bases). Germline loops: CDR1 MNHEY, CDR2 SVGAGI. The CDR3 length is 13 residues. With 4 bases removed from V and 2 bases from J, the gap between germline ends came to 7 bases.